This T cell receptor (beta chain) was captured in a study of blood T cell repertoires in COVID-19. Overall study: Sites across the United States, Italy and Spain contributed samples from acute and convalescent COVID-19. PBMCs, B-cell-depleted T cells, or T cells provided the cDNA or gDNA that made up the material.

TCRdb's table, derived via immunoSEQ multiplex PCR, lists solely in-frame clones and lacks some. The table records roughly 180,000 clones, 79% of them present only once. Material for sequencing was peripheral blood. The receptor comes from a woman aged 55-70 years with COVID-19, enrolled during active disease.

The DNA for the CDR3 is TGTGCCTCCCAGGGGAGGGAGAGGGACAATCAGCCCCAGCATTTT. It codes for CASQGRERDNQPQHF. The rearrangement joins TRBV10-3 to TRBJ1-5; TRBD1 is a possible D gene (6 bases). Deletions cut 11 bases from V and 3 bases from J, with 20 bases between. CDR1 and CDR2 from the germline V gene are ENHRY and SYGVKD. CDR3 length: 15 amino acids.